The rows below give T cell receptor beta chains drawn from one sample of a study of Graves' ophthalmopathy and Graves' hyperthyroidism. TCRdb analysed the multiplex PCR reads with MiXCR anew, one entry per CDR3 protein. Of 600,000 to 950,000 distinct CDR3 sequences detected, 40% appear once; the ten largest clones hold approximately 43%. Sequenced material: peripheral blood. The receptors shown here come from an adult man with Graves' ophthalmopathy. Both conserved end residues are part of each CDR3. D genes are given only for firm matches. Only some rows state a clone size, as once, few, many or a class for expanded clones.

>13|.|.|TRBJ2-2|TRBV25-1
CASYEENTGELFF
TGTGCCAGTTATGAGGAGAACACCGGGGAGCTGTTTTTT
>14|.|few|TRBJ1-1|TRBV13
CASSLRGSGTEAFF
TGTGCCAGCAGCTTGCGGGGTTCGGGCACTGAAGCTTTCTTT
>15|TRBD1|few|TRBJ1-5|TRBV24-1
CASSLGQGAAQPQHF
TGTGCCAGCAGTTTGGGGCAGGGGGCGGCTCAGCCCCAGCATTTT
>15|TRBD2|few|TRBJ2-2|TRBV7-3
CASSPGGPQTGELFF
TGTGCCAGCAGCCCGGGAGGGCCGCAGACCGGGGAGCTGTTTTTT
>17|.|.|TRBJ1-5|TRBV5-5
CASSLVEGWGSGQPQHF
TGTGCCAGCAGCTTAGTCGAGGGTTGGGGATCGGGTCAGCCCCAGCATTTT
>19|TRBD2|.|TRBJ2-2|TRBV25-1
CASSLSTSGRGSNTGELFF
TGTGCCAGCAGCTTGAGTACTAGCGGGAGGGGATCGAACACCGGGGAGCTGTTTTTT
>14|.|.|TRBJ2-5|TRBV25-1
CASSEGARVETQYF
TGTGCCAGCAGTGAGGGGGCGAGGGTAGAGACCCAGTACTTC
>13|.|few|TRBJ2-7|TRBV20-1
CSARPSATYEQYF
TGCAGTGCTAGACCCAGCGCCACCTACGAGCAGTACTTC
>17|TRBD2|.|TRBJ2-5|TRBV7-9
CASSFTGTSGVSETQYF
TGTGCCAGCAGCTTCACCGGGACTAGCGGGGTTTCAGAGACCCAGTACTTC
>16|.|few|TRBJ2-7|TRBV16
CASSATPWDSSYEQYF
TGTGCCAGCAGCGCGACGCCCTGGGATAGCTCCTACGAGCAGTACTTC
>12|.|few|TRBJ1-2|TRBV6-2/TRBV6-3
CASSSFSYGYTF
TGTGCCAGCAGTTCCTTCAGCTATGGCTACACCTTC
>14|.|few|TRBJ2-7|TRBV5-1
CASSLAGTRNEQYF
TGCGCCAGCAGCTTGGCCGGGACTCGTAACGAGCAGTACTTC
>15|.|.|TRBJ2-5|TRBV5-4
CASSLPRGEKETQYF
TGTGCCAGCAGCTTGCCCAGGGGTGAGAAAGAGACCCAGTACTTC
>16|.|.|TRBJ1-1|TRBV2
CPSSVDASKRATEAFF
TGTCCCAGCAGCGTAGACGCGAGTAAACGGGCCACTGAAGCTTTCTTT
>15|.|.|TRBJ2-5|TRBV9
CASSFTAGPQETQYF
TGTGCCAGCAGTTTCACCGCCGGGCCTCAAGAGACCCAGTACTTC
>15|TRBD1|.|TRBJ2-7|TRBV2
CASSRSQGALGEQYF
TGTGCCAGCAGTCGGTCTCAGGGGGCGCTTGGCGAGCAGTACTTC
>16|.|many|TRBJ1-2|TRBV10-3
CAISAVVGSEGYGYTF
TGTGCCATCAGTGCGGTTGTCGGCTCCGAGGGGTATGGCTACACCTTC
>14|.|many|TRBJ1-5|TRBV19
CASSMSTSNQPQHF
TGTGCCAGTAGTATGTCGACATCCAATCAGCCCCAGCATTTT
>14|.|few|TRBJ1-4|TRBV7-9
CASSPALRNEKLFF
TGTGCCAGCAGCCCGGCTCTCCGAAATGAAAAACTGTTTTTT
>16|.|many|TRBJ2-6|TRBV2
CASSEAQVYRANVLTF
TGTGCCAGCAGTGAAGCGCAGGTCTATCGGGCCAACGTCCTGACTTTC
>13|.|few|TRBJ1-2|TRBV28
CASSWEGYSGYTF
TGTGCCAGCAGTTGGGAAGGGTATAGTGGCTACACCTTC
>16|TRBD1|few|TRBJ2-2|TRBV7-2
CASSTRTGGVSGELFF
TGTGCCAGCAGCACGCGGACAGGGGGCGTCTCCGGGGAGCTGTTTTTT
>13|TRBD1|few|TRBJ1-5|TRBV27
CASSVGGGQPQHF
TGTGCCAGCAGTGTCGGAGGGGGCCAGCCCCAGCATTTT
>15|TRBD1|.|TRBJ1-6|TRBV20-1
CSARLGGQAASPLHF
TGCAGTGCTAGACTCGGAGGACAGGCCGCTTCACCCCTCCACTTT
>17|TRBD2|many|TRBJ2-5|TRBV7-2
CASKGWREGRLMETQYF
TGTGCCAGCAAAGGTTGGAGGGAGGGCCGATTAATGGAGACCCAGTACTTC
>15|.|many|TRBJ1-4|TRBV25-1
CASSELGGQDEKLFF
TGTGCCAGCAGTGAACTCGGGGGACAAGATGAAAAACTGTTTTTT
>14|.|.|TRBJ1-6|TRBV6-2/TRBV6-3
CASTRDFYNSPLHF
TGTGCCAGCACCCGGGACTTCTATAATTCACCCCTCCACTTT
>16|TRBD1|.|TRBJ2-7|TRBV7-2
CASSPTRTGTEYEQYF
TGTGCCAGCAGCCCCACCCGGACAGGGACGGAGTACGAGCAGTACTTC
>14|.|.|TRBJ1-3|TRBV10-3
CAIEDDSTGNTIYF
TGTGCCATCGAGGACGATTCTACTGGAAACACCATATATTTT
>13|.|few|TRBJ1-4|TRBV2
CASSEWGREKLFF
TGTGCCAGCAGTGAATGGGGGCGTGAAAAACTGTTTTTT
>16|TRBD1|.|TRBJ1-4|TRBV7-8
CASSLARRGRSEKLFF
TGTGCCAGCAGCTTAGCGCGAAGGGGGCGTAGTGAAAAACTGTTTTTT
>14|.|many|TRBJ2-2|TRBV7-8
CASSLGRVTGELFF
TGTGCCAGCAGCTTAGGAAGGGTCACCGGGGAGCTGTTTTTT
>15|.|.|TRBJ2-5|TRBV2
CASSTGLRYQETQYF
TGTGCCAGCAGCACGGGACTCAGGTACCAAGAGACCCAGTACTTC
>16|TRBD1|few|TRBJ2-2|TRBV25-1
CASSLWDRGLSGELFF
TGTGCCAGCAGTCTCTGGGACAGGGGTTTATCCGGGGAGCTGTTTTTT
>13|.|many|TRBJ2-2|TRBV25-1
CASSEAPFRELFF
TGCGCCAGCAGTGAGGCACCTTTCAGGGAGCTGTTTTTT
>13|.|.|TRBJ2-5|TRBV7-2
CASRGRYQETQYF
TGTGCCAGCAGGGGCCGATACCAAGAGACCCAGTACTTC
>14|.|few|TRBJ2-5|TRBV6-6
CASSYHGREGTQYF
TGTGCCAGCAGTTACCACGGGAGAGAGGGGACCCAGTACTTC
>14|.|large|TRBJ1-5|TRBV10-2
CASSESGQNQPQHF
TGCGCCAGCAGTGAGTCAGGGCAAAATCAGCCCCAGCATTTT